Shown below are 31 T cell receptor beta chains from a single sample sequenced in a study of blood T cell repertoires in COVID-19. Clones were sequenced by immunoSEQ multiplex PCR, and TCRdb holds only the in-frame ones, with some missing. Of over 150,000 clones detected, about 82% appear once; the ten largest clones hold 5.5% to 7%. Sequenced sample: peripheral blood. Every receptor here comes from a man in his forties or fifties with active or convalescent COVID-19.

The chain employs TRBV27 and TRBJ2-7; 9 positions agree with TRBD1. V dropped 4 bases and J dropped 4; count of bases not matched to a gene: 5. Per germline, CDR1 MNHEY and CDR2 SMNVEV (reference sequence). The CDR3 has 14 residues. The CDR3 loop is CASSSQGAGYEQYF. The CDR3 DNA reads TGTGCCAGCAGTTCACAGGGGGCAGGATACGAGCAGTACTTC.

The chain uses TRBV30 and TRBJ1-1, with 11 bases aligning to TRBD1. From germline, CDR1 is GTSNPN and CDR2 SVGIG (reference sequence). CDR3 length: 14 amino acids. Trimming at V came to 1 base and at J to 4 bases, leaving 2 bases not matched to a gene. The CDR3 DNA sequence: TGTGCCTGGAGTGCCGGGACAGGGGGCACTGAAGCTTTCTTT. Amino acids: CAWSAGTGGTEAFF.

V gene TRBV11-1 combines with J gene TRBJ2-1; 11 bases line up with TRBD2. The CDR3 length is 16 residues. In germline, CDR1 is SGHAT, CDR2 FQDESV (reference sequence). J lost 1 base, V lost 3 bases, and 2 bases had no gene match. The CDR3 protein is CASSFASGRSYNEQFF. The CDR3 coding sequence is TGTGCCAGCAGCTTCGCTAGCGGGAGGTCCTACAATGAGCAGTTCTTC.

This sequence joins TRBV27 and TRBJ2-7; 11 nucleotides line up with TRBD1. Germline values: CDR1 MNHEY, CDR2 SMNVEV (reference sequence). The CDR3 extends over 15 amino acids. Trimming cost V 7 bases and J 4 bases; bases outside gene matches: 9. The CDR3 region is CASTTWTGGLYEQYF. CDR3 DNA sequence: TGTGCCAGCACCACCTGGACAGGGGGCCTTTACGAGCAGTACTTC.

In its sample, this clone was seen once. V usage is TRBV18 and J usage is TRBJ2-2; D unclear. Germline loops: CDR1 KGHSH, CDR2 LQKENI. V was shortened by 2 bases and J by 6 bases, with 10 bases between the two germline ends. CDR3 size: 14 residues. CDR3 loop: CASSPSGRAGELFF. CDR3 bases: TGTGCCAGCTCACCATCGGGTCGCGCCGGGGAGCTGTTTTTT.

CDR3 protein: CASSYRGQVVTGELFF. Written as DNA, the CDR3 is TGTGCCAGCAGTTATCGGGGACAGGTAGTGACCGGGGAGCTGTTTTTT. This chain joins TRBV6-5 and TRBJ2-2; 8 nucleotides line up with TRBD1. The length of the CDR3 is 16 residues. Germline assignment: CDR1 MNHEY and CDR2 SVGAGI. With V trimmed by 3 bases and J by 5 bases, 8 bases remained unmatched.

This clone was observed a few times. This rearrangement joins TRBV9 to TRBJ2-2; 8 bases match TRBD2. The CDR3 extends over 15 amino acids. Losses at the gene ends were 5 bases for V and 0 bases for J; bases not matched to a gene: 3. The germline CDR1 and CDR2 sequences are SGDLS and YYNGEE. CDR3 sequence: CASSTSGTNTGELFF. The CDR3 region has the DNA TGTGCCAGCAGTACTAGCGGTACGAACACCGGGGAGCTGTTTTTT.

This chain connects TRBV4-3 to TRBJ1-2; the match to TRBD1 covers 9 bases. The CDR3 spans 16 residues. Germline assignment: CDR1 LGHNA and CDR2 YSLEER. The junction had 10 bases not matched to a gene; V was cut back by 0 bases and J by 8 bases. The CDR3 DNA reads as TGCGCCAGCAGCCAAGAAGGTACAGGGGGCGTCGGGGGCTACACCTTC. Residues: CASSQEGTGGVGGYTF.

The chain couples TRBV5-4 to TRBJ2-7; 9 bases match TRBD1. V dropped 4 bases and J dropped 6; count of bases not matched to a gene: 8. The CDR3 runs to 14 residues. CDR1 is SGHNT, CDR2 YYREEE, per germline (reference sequence). The CDR3, as DNA: TGTGCCAGCAGCCACTACAGGGGGCAGCGCGAGCAGTACTTC. It translates to CASSHYRGQREQYF.

This clone was seen just once. V gene TRBV29-1 combines with J gene TRBJ1-1; TRBD1 is a possible D gene (6 bases). The CDR3 has 14 amino acids. CDR1 and CDR2 (germline): SQVTM, ANQGSEA. Deletions cut 6 bases from V and 0 bases from J, with 14 bases between. The chain's CDR3 is CSVEGGRLNTEAFF. DNA of the CDR3: TGCAGCGTCGAGGGGGGGCGACTGAACACTGAAGCTTTCTTT.

The rearrangement joins TRBV12-3 or TRBV12-4 to TRBJ1-6; 9 bases match TRBD1. The CDR3 is 13 amino acids. V lost 5 bases, J lost 12 bases, and 5 bases stayed unmatched. The DNA of the CDR3 is TGTGCCAGCAGTCAGGGACAGGGTATACCCCTCCACTTT. Amino acid sequence: CASSQGQGIPLHF.

CDR3 in DNA: TGCGCCAGCAGCTTGGTAGCGGGGTCGGGGGCCAACGTCCTGACTTTC. It encodes CASSLVAGSGANVLTF. V is TRBV5-1 and J is TRBJ2-6, with TRBD2 matching over 8 bases. The CDR3 has 16 residues. After removal of 0 bases from V and 4 bases from J, the junction contained 3 bases not matched to a gene. Per germline, CDR1 SGHRS and CDR2 YFSETQ. The variable domain in full, with the rest retrieved from reference TRBV5-1 and TRBJ2-6, is KAGVTQTPRYLIKTRGQQVTLSCSPISGHRSVSWYQQTPGQGLQFLFEYFSETQRNKGNFPGRFSGRQFSNSRSEMNVSTLELGDSALYLCASSLVAGSGANVLTFGAGSRLTVL.

The chain has TRBV11-2 and TRBJ1-3; D uncertain. There are 15 residues in the CDR3. Germline values: CDR1 SGHAT, CDR2 FQNNGV. V lost 5 bases, J lost 0 bases, and 11 bases lay in between. The CDR3 reads CASSPGQHSGNTIYF. The CDR3 DNA is TGTGCCAGCAGCCCAGGTCAACACTCTGGAAACACCATATATTTT.

This sequence joins TRBV6-5 and TRBJ1-2; D perhaps matches TRBD1 (5 bases). The V end was cut by 7 bases, the J end by 3 bases, with 15 bases between. Germline V CDR1 and CDR2: MNHEY, SVGAGI. The CDR3 sequence is 14 residues long. CDR3 in amino acids: CASTRTQGYYGYTF. For the CDR3, the DNA is TGTGCCAGCACTCGAACCCAGGGTTACTATGGCTACACCTTC.

On this clone: A read error may produce the germline difference seen at one junction end. The V call is TRBV7-7, the J call TRBJ2-7; possibly TRBD2 for D (5 bases). The CDR3 consists of 15 residues. The germline gives CDR1 SSHAT, CDR2 FNYEAQ (reference sequence). Here the CDR3 DNA reads TGTGCTAGCAGCCCCGGAGGTAGCGAGCGATACGAGCAGTACTTC. Protein: CASSPGGSERYEQYF.

CDR3 residues: CASGSGQATLDTQYF. The CDR3 DNA follows: TGTGCTAGTGGTTCGGGACAGGCAACTTTGGATACGCAGTATTTT. J is TRBJ2-3 and V is TRBV12-5; 8 bases are a match to TRBD1. CDR3 length: 15 amino acids. The V segment lost 4 bases and the J segment 6 bases; nucleotides outside the gene matches: 9. The germline V gene has CDR1 LGHNT and CDR2 FRNRAP.

V gene TRBV30 combines with J gene TRBJ2-4; perhaps TRBD2 as D (5 bases). Germline values: CDR1 GTSNPN, CDR2 SVGIG (reference sequence). Trimming left V 2 bases short and J 0 bases short, with 8 bases between. The CDR3 has 14 residues. CDR3 region: CAWSLGLAKNIQYF. The CDR3 DNA sequence: TGTGCCTGGAGTCTTGGACTAGCCAAAAACATTCAGTACTTC.

This chain links TRBV2 with TRBJ1-5; 7 bases line up with TRBD1. Germline V gene data show CDR1 as SNHLY and CDR2 as FYNNEI. V lost 8 bases and J lost 6; bases outside the gene matches: 10. CDR3 length: 14 amino acids. CDR3 sequence: CASGPDRASQPQHF. CDR3 in DNA: TGTGCCAGCGGGCCCGACAGGGCATCTCAGCCCCAGCATTTT.

The V call is TRBV7-6, the J call TRBJ2-7, with 8 bases matching TRBD2. Germline V gives CDR1 SGHVS, CDR2 FNYEAQ. The CDR3 is made up of 17 amino acids. The ends lost 5 bases at V and 0 bases at J; junction bases unmatched: 12. CDR3: CASSRSGGLDPSYEQYF. CDR3 nucleotides: TGTGCCAGCAGCCGATCGGGGGGGCTAGATCCCTCCTACGAGCAGTACTTC.

V gene TRBV6-2 or TRBV6-3 combines with J gene TRBJ1-2; 8 bases match TRBD1. The CDR3 runs 14 residues. V was clipped by 5 bases and J by 4 bases; unmatched bases: 6. Germline lookup yields CDR1 MNHEY and CDR2 SVGEGT. The CDR3 sequence is CASSQGQDGYGYTF. CDR3 bases: TGTGCCAGCAGTCAGGGACAGGATGGCTATGGCTACACCTTC.

The V and J genes are TRBV9 and TRBJ2-1; TRBD2 matches at 8 bases. Germline V lookup: CDR1 SGDLS, CDR2 YYNGEE. This CDR3 comprises 17 residues. V lost 0 bases, J lost 4 bases, and 9 bases stayed unmatched. The CDR3 nucleotides read TGTGCCAGCAGCGTAGGGTCGGGGGGGCCTCGGTACAATGAGCAGTTCTTC. It encodes CASSVGSGGPRYNEQFF.

This chain uses TRBV21-1 with TRBJ2-7; the table's TRBD1 call for D was not verified on the DNA. TRBV21-1 is shown as a pseudogene. The CDR3 sequence is 16 residues long. The CDR3 region is CARGCPPGQPAYEQYF. In DNA form, the CDR3 reads TGTGCCAGGGGGTGCCCTCCGGGACAGCCTGCCTACGAGCAGTACTTC.

This clone was picked up a small number of times. V usage is TRBV27 and J usage is TRBJ2-3; D is ambiguous. The CDR3 is 14 residues long. Looked up from germline, CDR1 is MNHEY and CDR2 is SMNVEV (reference sequence). V lost 2 bases and J lost 0, with 6 bases in between. As DNA, the CDR3 is TGTGCCAGCAGTTTAATGTCTAGCACAGATACGCAGTATTTT. It is translated as CASSLMSSTDTQYF.

This clone has a single count. The gene calls are TRBV4-3 and TRBJ1-2, with D perhaps matching TRBD1 (6 bases). Per the germline V gene, CDR1 is LGHNA and CDR2 is YSLEER. The CDR3 length is 15 residues. Trimming took 3 bases from V and 3 from J, leaving 14 bases between them. DNA of the CDR3: TGCGCCAGCAGCCAGAGCTTGACAGGTGACTATGGCTACACCTTC. Its protein is CASSQSLTGDYGYTF.

The chain couples TRBV21-1 to TRBJ1-5; the table's TRBD1 call for D was not verified on the DNA. TRBV21-1 is described as a pseudogene. The CDR3 is 18 amino acids. In nucleotides, the CDR3 is TGTGCCAGCAGCAATAACCAAGTAGAGACAGGGGGCGGTCAGCCCCAGCATTTT. This gives the protein CASSNNQVETGGGQPQHF.

The CDR3 bases are TGTGCCAGCAGCTTCATAGCGGGGGGGCCCCACGAGCAGTACTTC. It is translated as CASSFIAGGPHEQYF. The genes are TRBV7-2 and TRBJ2-7; 11 nucleotides agree with TRBD2. This CDR3 spans 15 amino acids. Germline CDR1 and CDR2: SGHTA and FQGNSA. V lost 3 bases, J lost 5 bases, and 6 bases stayed unmatched.

Only a few counts were recorded for this clone. The gene calls are TRBV5-1 and TRBJ1-5, with 7 bases lining up with TRBD1. V lost 4 bases and J lost 4; bases outside the gene matches: 8. Per germline, CDR1 SGHRS and CDR2 YFSETQ. This CDR3 comprises 15 residues. The DNA of the CDR3 is TGCGCCAGCAGCCCGGGGACAGACTTTAATCAGCCCCAGCATTTT. Its protein is CASSPGTDFNQPQHF.

In this sample, this clone turned up once. The CDR3 DNA reads TGTGCCAGCAGCTTAGACCAGATAGGGAGTGGAAACACCATATATTTT. Translation gives CASSLDQIGSGNTIYF. The V call is TRBV7-2, the J call TRBJ1-3; D is unclear. The CDR3 totals 16 residues. Trimming cost V 1 base and J 3 bases, with 13 bases left between them. Germline V gene lookup returns CDR1 SGHTA and CDR2 FQGNSA.

The rearrangement uses TRBV11-2 and TRBJ2-5; TRBD1 aligns across 7 bases. The CDR3 consists of 14 residues. The germline gives CDR1 SGHAT, CDR2 FQNNGV. After removal of 0 bases from V and 4 bases from J, the junction contained 2 bases not matched to a gene. Here the CDR3 reads CASSLDPGGETQYF. The CDR3 DNA follows: TGTGCCAGCAGCTTAGATCCAGGGGGAGAGACCCAGTACTTC.

V and J are TRBV9 and TRBJ2-1; 13 positions match TRBD2. The CDR3 runs to 16 residues. The trim removed 3 bases at V and 7 bases at J, leaving 7 bases unmatched. CDR1 and CDR2 (germline): SGDLS, YYNGEE. CDR3 coding DNA: TGTGCCAGCAGCGCCTATACTAGCGGGGGGGCGAATGAGCAGTTCTTC. Amino acids: CASSAYTSGGANEQFF.

The V and J genes are TRBV19 and TRBJ1-1, with D unclear. CDR3 length: 11 amino acids. V lost 7 bases and J 5 bases, leaving 8 bases between the germline ends. Per the germline V gene, CDR1 is LNHDA and CDR2 is SQIVND (reference sequence). This CDR3 is CASNDGTEAFF. In DNA, the CDR3 is TGTGCCAGTAACGACGGGACTGAAGCTTTCTTT.